This TCR beta chain was retrieved from a study of T cells in Graves' hyperthyroidism and ophthalmopathy. RNA transcripts served as the template for amplifying TCR beta CDR3 regions. In the first-round RT-PCR of the TCR CDR3, the HTBI primer set was used. TCRdb re-called the multiplex PCR reads through MiXCR, storing one row per CDR3 protein. The sample shows 500,000 or so distinct CDR3 sequences, about 15% of them seen only once. CDR1 and CDR2 (germline): MNHNS, SASEGT. The CDR3 totals 13 residues. Deletions cut 0 bases from V and 5 bases from J, with 5 bases between. This clonotype was counted a few times.

Input material: blood. The V and J genes are TRBV6-1 and TRBJ1-5; no definite D call. The clonotype originates from a woman between 18 and 29 years old with Graves' ophthalmopathy. The CDR3 region has the DNA TGTGCCAGCAGTGAAGCCTCATATCAGCCCCAGCATTTT. It encodes CASSEASYQPQHF.